This T cell receptor (beta chain) derives from a study of T cells in Graves' hyperthyroidism and ophthalmopathy. Broader study findings: Clonotypes that were expanded in thyroid above 0.001 mostly appeared in blood too. Model predictions of ophthalmopathy came a median about 6.3 months before onset.

This clonotype was found a few times. Its antigen is as yet unknown. Absent ophthalmopathy progression within 18 months defined stable Graves' hyperthyroidism. Germline V gives CDR1 SGHRS, CDR2 YFSETQ. CDR3 length equals 15 residues. V lost 0 bases to trimming and J lost 1 base, with 10 bases between them. RNA transcripts were the template for amplifying TCR beta CDR3 regions. In the first-round RT-PCR of the TCR CDR3, the HTBI primer set was used. Each CDR3 protein is one row after TCRdb ran MiXCR on the multiplex PCR reads. Altogether hundreds of thousands of distinct CDR3 sequences are present, roughly 32% being singletons, with the ten largest covering less than 35%.

The chain carries TRBV5-1 and TRBJ2-5; possible D gene TRBD2, 5 bases. The sample was blood. The source of this sequence is a woman aged 40 to 49 with Graves' hyperthyroidism. The CDR3 DNA follows: TGCGCCAGCAGCTTGGTGTCTAGCTCCCAAGAGACCCAGTACTTC. Translated: CASSLVSSSQETQYF.